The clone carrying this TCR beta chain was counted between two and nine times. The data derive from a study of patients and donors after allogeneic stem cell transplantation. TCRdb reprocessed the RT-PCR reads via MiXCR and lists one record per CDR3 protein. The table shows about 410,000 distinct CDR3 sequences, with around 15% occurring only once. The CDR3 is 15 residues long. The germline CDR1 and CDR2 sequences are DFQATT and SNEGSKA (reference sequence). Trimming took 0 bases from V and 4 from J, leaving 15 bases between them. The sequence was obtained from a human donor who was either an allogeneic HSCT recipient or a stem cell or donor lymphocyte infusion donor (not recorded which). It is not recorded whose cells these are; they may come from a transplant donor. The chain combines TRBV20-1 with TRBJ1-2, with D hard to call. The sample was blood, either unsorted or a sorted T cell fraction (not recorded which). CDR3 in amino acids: CSARDGGRLLYGYTF. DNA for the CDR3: TGCAGTGCTAGAGATGGAGGGAGGCTTCTCTATGGCTACACCTTC.